This is a list of T cell receptor beta chains from one sample in a study of cytomegalovirus exposure and HLA in healthy donors. Using immunoSEQ multiplex PCR, the repertoire was profiled, and TCRdb retains in-frame clones only, with some absent. The repertoire includes tens of thousands of clones, around 72% of them detected once, and 3.4% sits in the top ten. The sequencing input was PBMCs. These receptors were obtained from a woman aged 25 to 39 in good health and CMV-seronegative. Each CDR3 is given with its conserved first and last residue. Each record gives: clone size, V gene, J gene, D gene, CDR3 protein, CDR3 DNA. D genes are given only for firm matches. Clone size is not always given. Where it is, it says once, few, many or a class for expanded clones.

size: once; V: TRBV10-1; J: TRBJ2-6; D: NA; CDR3: CASTPVPSSGANVLTF; DNA: TGCGCCAGCACCCCCGTCCCGAGCTCTGGGGCCAACGTCCTGACTTTC
size: few; V: TRBV23-1; J: TRBJ1-1; D: NA; CDR3: CASSQSKTSRMNTEAFF; DNA: TGCGCCAGCAGTCAATCGAAAACCTCTAGGATGAACACTGAAGCTTTCTTT
size: NA; V: TRBV7-9; J: TRBJ1-1; D: NA; CDR3: CASSPLLGGTEAFF; DNA: TGTGCCAGCAGCCCCTTACTGGGGGGCACTGAAGCTTTCTTT
size: NA; V: TRBV4-2; J: TRBJ2-6; D: TRBD2; CDR3: CASSQTSGNSGANVLTF; DNA: TGTGCCAGCAGCCAGACTAGCGGTAACTCTGGGGCCAACGTCCTGACTTTC
size: NA; V: TRBV5-1; J: TRBJ1-2; D: TRBD1; CDR3: CASSLGDWYRGPNYGYTF; DNA: TGCGCCAGCAGCTTGGGGGACTGGTACAGGGGACCTAACTATGGCTACACCTTC
size: NA; V: TRBV11-3; J: TRBJ2-5; D: TRBD2; CDR3: CASSLGGRARETQYF; DNA: TGTGCCAGCAGCTTAGGCGGGAGGGCCCGGGAGACCCAGTACTTC
size: NA; V: TRBV7-6; J: TRBJ2-5; D: NA; CDR3: CASSFSQETQYF; DNA: TGTGCCAGCAGCTTCTCCCAAGAGACCCAGTACTTC
size: NA; V: TRBV11-2; J: TRBJ1-1; D: NA; CDR3: CASSSPPLDRLNTEAFF; DNA: TGTGCCAGCAGCTCCCCCCCTCTTGACAGGCTGAACACTGAAGCTTTCTTT
size: NA; V: TRBV7-9; J: TRBJ1-4; D: TRBD1; CDR3: CASSLPGGRGEKLFF; DNA: TGTGCCAGCAGCCTCCCAGGGGGCAGGGGTGAAAAACTGTTTTTT
size: NA; V: TRBV29-1; J: TRBJ1-1; D: TRBD1; CDR3: CSVDGDRLGWDTEAFF; DNA: TGCAGCGTTGATGGGGACAGGCTGGGGTGGGACACTGAAGCTTTCTTT
size: NA; V: TRBV5-4; J: TRBJ2-5; D: TRBD1; CDR3: CASSSIVRTGTVETQYF; DNA: TGTGCCAGCAGTTCGATAGTTAGGACAGGGACTGTAGAGACCCAGTACTTC
size: NA; V: TRBV25-1; J: TRBJ2-5; D: NA; CDR3: CASSREWQETQYF; DNA: TGTGCCAGCAGCAGGGAATGGCAAGAGACCCAGTACTTC
size: NA; V: TRBV19; J: TRBJ1-5; D: NA; CDR3: CASRYRGAGQPQHF; DNA: TGTGCCAGTAGGTATAGGGGAGCGGGTCAGCCCCAGCATTTT
size: NA; V: TRBV28; J: TRBJ1-5; D: NA; CDR3: CASSPGHLGGNQPQHF; DNA: TGTGCCAGCAGTCCGGGACACCTCGGGGGCAATCAGCCCCAGCATTTT
size: NA; V: TRBV4-2; J: TRBJ2-1; D: NA; CDR3: CASSQDPSYNEQFF; DNA: TGTGCCAGCAGCCAAGATCCCAGCTACAATGAGCAGTTCTTC
size: NA; V: TRBV28; J: TRBJ1-1; D: TRBD1; CDR3: CASLGRTGATEAFF; DNA: TGTGCCAGCCTAGGGAGGACAGGGGCCACTGAAGCTTTCTTT
size: NA; V: TRBV15; J: TRBJ2-7; D: TRBD1; CDR3: CATLRTGGGSYEQYF; DNA: TGTGCCACCCTAAGAACAGGGGGCGGCAGCTACGAGCAGTACTTC
size: NA; V: TRBV29-1; J: TRBJ2-3; D: NA; CDR3: CILTDPLATDTQYF; DNA: TGCATCCTGACAGACCCCCTCGCCACAGATACGCAGTATTTT
size: few; V: TRBV15; J: TRBJ1-1; D: NA; CDR3: CATSRDYRDTEAFF; DNA: TGTGCCACCAGCAGAGACTACAGGGACACTGAAGCTTTCTTT
size: NA; V: TRBV25-1; J: TRBJ2-7; D: NA; CDR3: CASSEYTSEQYF; DNA: TGTGCCAGCAGTGAGTACACATCCGAGCAGTACTTC
size: NA; V: TRBV15; J: TRBJ2-7; D: TRBD2; CDR3: CATSIGLAGIYEQYF; DNA: TGTGCCACCAGCATAGGACTAGCGGGAATTTACGAGCAGTACTTC
size: few; V: TRBV6-1; J: TRBJ2-7; D: TRBD2; CDR3: CASSELAGALTYEQYF; DNA: TGTGCCAGCAGTGAGTTAGCGGGAGCACTCACCTACGAGCAGTACTTC
size: NA; V: TRBV11-2; J: TRBJ2-2; D: NA; CDR3: CASSSRRLLNTGELFF; DNA: TGTGCCAGCAGCTCCCGGAGGCTACTTAACACCGGGGAGCTGTTTTTT
size: NA; V: TRBV13; J: TRBJ1-2; D: NA; CDR3: CASSLHRGVGFGYTF; DNA: TGTGCCAGCAGCTTGCATCGGGGGGTGGGTTTTGGCTACACCTTC
size: NA; V: TRBV6-5; J: TRBJ1-3; D: TRBD1; CDR3: CASSYVWDSRNTIYF; DNA: TGTGCCAGCAGTTACGTGTGGGACAGTAGAAACACCATATATTTT
size: NA; V: TRBV7-9; J: TRBJ2-5; D: NA; CDR3: CASSSRDKETQYF; DNA: TGTGCCAGCAGCTCCCGGGACAAAGAGACCCAGTACTTC
size: NA; V: TRBV28; J: TRBJ1-1; D: NA; CDR3: CATYHRTEAFF; DNA: TGTGCCACGTATCACAGGACTGAAGCTTTCTTT
size: NA; V: TRBV5-4; J: TRBJ1-1; D: NA; CDR3: CASSLDGMVNTEAFF; DNA: TGTGCCAGCAGCTTGGACGGGATGGTGAACACTGAAGCTTTCTTT
size: few; V: TRBV6-5; J: TRBJ2-1; D: TRBD1; CDR3: CASSPTGQGIDEQFF; DNA: TGTGCCAGCAGCCCCACGGGACAGGGTATCGATGAGCAGTTCTTC
size: few; V: TRBV28; J: TRBJ2-7; D: TRBD1; CDR3: CASQPGQGIGYEQYF; DNA: TGTGCCAGCCAACCGGGACAGGGGATAGGCTACGAGCAGTACTTC
size: NA; V: TRBV5-1; J: TRBJ1-6; D: TRBD1; CDR3: CASSLGQGNSPLHF; DNA: TGCGCCAGCAGCTTGGGACAGGGTAATTCACCCCTCCACTTT
size: few; V: TRBV28; J: TRBJ1-5; D: NA; CDR3: CASSPGPVRDNQPQHF; DNA: TGTGCCAGCAGCCCAGGGCCAGTAAGGGACAATCAGCCCCAGCATTTT
size: NA; V: TRBV15; J: TRBJ2-3; D: TRBD2; CDR3: CATSPGLAYTDTQYF; DNA: TGTGCCACCAGCCCGGGACTAGCATACACAGATACGCAGTATTTT
size: NA; V: TRBV30; J: TRBJ2-3; D: NA; CDR3: CAWSDREGDTQYF; DNA: TGTGCCTGGAGTGACAGGGAGGGAGATACGCAGTATTTT
size: NA; V: TRBV7-8; J: TRBJ2-5; D: NA; CDR3: CASSLGRGPQETQYF; DNA: TGTGCCAGCAGCTTAGGGCGGGGGCCCCAAGAGACCCAGTACTTC
size: NA; V: TRBV7-9; J: TRBJ2-5; D: TRBD1; CDR3: CASHRSLGTEEETQYF; DNA: TGTGCCAGCCACCGATCCCTAGGGACAGAGGAAGAGACCCAGTACTTC
size: NA; V: TRBV4-1; J: TRBJ2-1; D: TRBD2; CDR3: CASSQESLDERGLYNEQFF; DNA: TGCGCCAGCAGCCAAGAGTCTCTGGATGAGCGGGGCCTCTACAATGAGCAGTTCTTC
size: NA; V: TRBV7-8; J: TRBJ2-7; D: NA; CDR3: CASSPVRGAHYEQYF; DNA: TGTGCCAGCAGCCCCGTCCGGGGAGCCCACTACGAGCAGTACTTC
size: NA; V: TRBV4-1; J: TRBJ2-3; D: NA; CDR3: CASSQVPPGVASDTQYF; DNA: TGCGCCAGCAGCCAAGTACCCCCGGGAGTTGCGTCAGATACGCAGTATTTT
size: NA; V: TRBV7-6; J: TRBJ2-1; D: TRBD2; CDR3: CASSSPESGGITSYNEQFF; DNA: TGTGCCAGCAGCTCCCCCGAAAGCGGGGGGATAACGTCCTACAATGAGCAGTTCTTC
size: NA; V: TRBV5-1; J: TRBJ1-2; D: TRBD1; CDR3: CASSLASGGGYTF; DNA: TGCGCCAGCAGCTTGGCATCAGGGGGTGGCTACACCTTC
size: NA; V: TRBV30; J: TRBJ1-2; D: NA; CDR3: CAWSGARPNYGYTF; DNA: TGTGCCTGGAGTGGGGCCCGTCCTAACTATGGCTACACCTTC
size: NA; V: TRBV6-5; J: TRBJ1-1; D: TRBD1; CDR3: CASSSTRDRVGTEAFF; DNA: TGTGCCAGCAGTTCTACCCGGGACAGGGTGGGCACTGAAGCTTTCTTT
size: NA; V: TRBV9; J: TRBJ2-3; D: NA; CDR3: CASSAERDTQYF; DNA: TGTGCCAGCAGCGCCGAGAGAGATACGCAGTATTTT
size: NA; V: TRBV7-2; J: TRBJ2-5; D: TRBD2; CDR3: CASSPGLAGGWETQYF; DNA: TGTGCCAGCAGCCCGGGACTAGCGGGAGGATGGGAGACCCAGTACTTC
size: NA; V: TRBV29-1; J: TRBJ1-5; D: TRBD1; CDR3: CSVDSGGGQPQHF; DNA: TGCAGCGTTGATTCAGGGGGCGGACAGCCCCAGCATTTT
size: once; V: TRBV15; J: TRBJ2-1; D: TRBD1; CDR3: CATSREGQGAYEQFF; DNA: TGTGCCACCAGCAGAGAGGGCCAGGGGGCGTACGAGCAGTTCTTC
size: NA; V: TRBV5-1; J: TRBJ1-1; D: NA; CDR3: CASSLEGVTEAFF; DNA: TGCGCCAGCAGCTTGGAAGGGGTAACTGAAGCTTTCTTT
size: NA; V: TRBV7-8; J: TRBJ1-2; D: NA; CDR3: CASGEIQGYGYTF; DNA: TGTGCCAGCGGAGAGATTCAGGGGTATGGCTACACCTTC
size: NA; V: TRBV28; J: TRBJ1-6; D: NA; CDR3: CASSPGGRANSPLHF; DNA: TGTGCCAGCTCCCCTGGTGGCAGGGCCAATTCACCCCTCCACTTT
size: NA; V: TRBV7-9; J: TRBJ2-7; D: NA; CDR3: CASSLFLGLRGHTYEQYF; DNA: TGTGCCAGCAGCTTATTCCTGGGTTTGCGGGGGCATACCTACGAGCAGTACTTC
size: once; V: TRBV4-1; J: TRBJ2-7; D: NA; CDR3: CASSQDYFDEPSYEQYF; DNA: TGCGCCAGCAGCCAAGATTATTTTGATGAGCCATCCTACGAGCAGTACTTC
size: NA; V: TRBV7-2; J: TRBJ2-2; D: NA; CDR3: CASSFSQYTGELFF; DNA: TGTGCCAGCAGCTTTTCCCAGTACACCGGGGAGCTGTTTTTT
size: NA; V: TRBV5-1; J: TRBJ2-6; D: NA; CDR3: CASNNAGYYSGANVLTF; DNA: TGCGCCAGCAACAACGCGGGGTATTACTCTGGGGCCAACGTCCTGACTTTC